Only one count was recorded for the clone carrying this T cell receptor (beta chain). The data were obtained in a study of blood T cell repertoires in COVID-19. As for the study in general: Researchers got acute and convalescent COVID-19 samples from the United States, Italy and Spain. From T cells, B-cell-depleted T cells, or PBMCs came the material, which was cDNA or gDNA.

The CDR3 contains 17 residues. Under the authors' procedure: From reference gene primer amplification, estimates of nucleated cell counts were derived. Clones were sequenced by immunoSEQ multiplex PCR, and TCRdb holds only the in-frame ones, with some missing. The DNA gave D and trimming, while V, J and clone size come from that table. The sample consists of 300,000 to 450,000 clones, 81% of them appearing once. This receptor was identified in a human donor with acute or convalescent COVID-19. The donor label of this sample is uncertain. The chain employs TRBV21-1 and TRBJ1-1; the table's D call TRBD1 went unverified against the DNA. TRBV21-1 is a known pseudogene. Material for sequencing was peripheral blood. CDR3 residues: CASSPPDRGSTNTEAFF. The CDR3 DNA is TGTGCCAGCAGCCCCCCGGACAGGGGTTCAACGAACACTGAAGCTTTCTTT.